This TCR beta chain was recorded in a study of regulatory T cells in long-lasting Graves disease. As for time point: persistent/refractory GD, antithyroid drugs over 5 years with positive TRAb. RNA isolated from PBMCs was used to make the TCR library. Building of the TCR beta libraries involved iRepertoire HTBI primers and Arm-PCR of CDR3 regions. MiXCR, applied by TCRdb to the multiplex PCR reads, yields one record per CDR3 protein. Altogether roughly 700,000 distinct CDR3 sequences are present, about 30% being singletons, with the ten largest covering about 42%. The source of this sequence is a female donor with Graves disease. The sequencing used peripheral blood mononuclear cells (PBMCs), collected when the disease was refractory, from a patient treated with antithyroid drugs.

The CDR3 coding sequence is TGTGCCAGTACGGGGGAGGAGTATAGCAATCAGCCCCAGCATTTT. The encoded protein is CASTGEEYSNQPQHF. The V gene is TRBV19, the J gene TRBJ1-5, with D possibly matching TRBD1 (5 bases). Trimming left V 7 bases short and J 0 bases short, with 13 bases between. This CDR3 is built from 15 residues. Germline V gene data show CDR1 as LNHDA and CDR2 as SQIVND (reference sequence).